Below are 10 T cell receptor beta chains sequenced from a single sample in a study of low-dose radiotherapy and immunotherapy resistance in tumors. Primers used for first-strand cDNA, a TRAV- and TRBV-specific set, covered both alpha and beta chains. With a constant-region primer and a V-primer adapter, TCRs were subjected to 20 PCR cycles of amplification. In TCRdb, the reads were re-called with MiXCR into one record per CDR3 protein. Of thousands of distinct CDR3 sequences detected, about 67% appear once; the ten largest clones hold roughly 8.9%. The receptor source for this set is a human donor with advanced metastatic prostate, ovarian, gallbladder or colorectal cancer (not recorded which). This table probably holds off-target reads from a library built for another chain.

The chain links TRBV28 to TRBJ1-1; a weak D match, TRBD1 (5 bases). CDR3 length equals 14 residues. Trimming cost V 7 bases and J 8 bases, with 20 bases left between them. CDR1 and CDR2 (germline): MDHEN, SYDVKM. CDR3 sequence: CASTAIGGGSEAFF. The CDR3 bases are TGTGCCAGCACCGCCATAGGTGGGGGTTCCGAAGCTTTCTTT.

This rearrangement joins TRBV6-5 to TRBJ1-2, with D perhaps matching TRBD1 (5 bases). This CDR3 spans 15 amino acids. The V gene lost 0 bases and the J gene lost 2 bases, with 10 bases spanning the gap. Germline loops: CDR1 MNHEY, CDR2 SVGAGI. The CDR3 nucleotides read TGTGCCAGCAGTTACTCGCAGGGTGCGAACTATGGCTACACCTTC. It specifies CASSYSQGANYGYTF.

This chain joins TRBV28 and TRBJ2-1, with D possibly being TRBD2 (6 bases). Germline assignment: CDR1 MDHEN and CDR2 SYDVKM. The CDR3 sequence is 12 residues long. V was clipped by 7 bases and J by 14 bases, with 18 bases between them. Here the CDR3 DNA reads TGTGCCAGCACCCTAGGGGACGGAGGGGAGTTCTTC. Encoded protein: CASTLGDGGEFF.

The rearrangement uses TRBV3-1 and TRBJ1-5, with TRBD1 matching over 8 bases. From germline, CDR1 is LGHDT and CDR2 YNNKEL (reference sequence). The CDR3 contains 13 residues. V gave up 5 bases and J gave up 5 bases; unmatched junction bases: 2. CDR3 DNA: TGTGCCAGCAGCGGGACAGGCCATCAGCCCCAGCATTTT. Its translation: CASSGTGHQPQHF.

V usage is TRBV3-1 and J usage is TRBJ2-1, with TRBD2 matching over 8 bases. The junction had 1 base not matched to a gene; V was cut back by 1 base and J by 5 bases. CDR3 length: 14 residues. Germline-derived CDR1 and CDR2 are LGHDT and YNNKEL (reference sequence). Written as DNA, the CDR3 is TGTGCCAGCAGCCAAGCGGGAGGGGACAATGAGCAGTTCTTC. It specifies CASSQAGGDNEQFF.

The V gene is TRBV11-2, the J gene TRBJ2-1; 12 bases match TRBD2. CDR1 and CDR2 from the germline V gene are SGHAT and FQNNGV. This CDR3 is 17 amino acids long. After removal of 1 base from V and 8 bases from J, the junction contained 9 bases not matched to a gene. The CDR3 here is CASSLGQLAGGRDEQFF. CDR3 sequence (DNA): TGTGCCAGCAGCTTAGGCCAACTAGCGGGAGGTCGGGATGAGCAGTTCTTC. Combining the CDR3 with reference TRBV11-2 and TRBJ2-1 gives the whole variable domain EAGVAQSPRYKIIEKRQSVAFWCNPISGHATLYWYQQILGQGPKLLIQFQNNGVVDDSQLPKDRFSAERLKGVDSTLKIQPAKLEDSAVYLCASSLGQLAGGRDEQFFGPGTRLTVL.

This clonotype was counted a few times. The rearrangement joins TRBV28 to TRBJ1-5; possibly TRBD1 for D (6 bases). Trimming took off 6 bases at V and 2 bases at J, with 14 bases between the two ends. The germline CDR1 and CDR2 sequences are MDHEN and SYDVKM. There are 15 residues in the CDR3. The CDR3 reads CASRGAGDGNQPQHF. The CDR3 region has the DNA TGTGCCAGCAGAGGTGCAGGGGATGGCAATCAGCCCCAGCATTTT.

Written as DNA, the CDR3 is TGCGCCAGCAGCCAAACTAGACTGGGGGATACGCAGTATTTT. This gives the protein CASSQTRLGDTQYF. The V gene is TRBV4-3, the J gene TRBJ2-3, with a weak D call TRBD2 (5 bases). V lost 2 bases and J 6 bases, leaving 12 bases between the germline ends. Germline lookup yields CDR1 LGHNA and CDR2 YSLEER. The CDR3 is 14 residues long.

The V gene is TRBV5-1, the J gene TRBJ2-7; the D gene is possibly TRBD2 (6 bases). The V gene's germline CDR1 is SGHRS and CDR2 YFSETQ. Trimming cost V 0 bases and J 2 bases, with 12 bases left between them. This CDR3 spans 15 amino acids. CDR3 nucleotide sequence: TGCGCCAGCAGCTTGGACGGGAGTCGAACCTACGAGCAGTACTTC. Translated: CASSLDGSRTYEQYF.

The chain uses TRBV5-4 and TRBJ2-5; 13 nucleotides line up with TRBD2. The CDR3 length is 16 residues. Germline V gives CDR1 SGHNT, CDR2 YYREEE (reference sequence). Germline trimming cut 0 bases from V and 4 bases from J; bases unmatched to any gene: 3. CDR3 nucleotide sequence: TGTGCCAGCAGCTTGGGGGGGACTAGCGGGGCAGAGACCCAGTACTTC. Translated: CASSLGGTSGAETQYF.